One sample yielded the 9 T cell receptor beta chains listed below, sequenced in a study of blood T cell repertoires in COVID-19. Using immunoSEQ multiplex PCR, the repertoire was profiled, and TCRdb retains in-frame clones only, with some absent. The sample gives under 200,000 clones, around 84% of which show up once; around 14% is in the top ten. The sample consisted of peripheral blood. The receptors were sampled from a man between 25 and 39 years old with active or convalescent COVID-19.

The chain combines TRBV27 with TRBJ1-5; 12 nucleotides agree with TRBD1. Trimming removed 2 bases from V and 7 bases from J; junction bases left unmatched: 15. The CDR3 loop spans 19 amino acids. In germline, CDR1 is MNHEY, CDR2 SMNVEV (reference sequence). Here the CDR3 reads CASSLVAPGQGARGQPQHF. The CDR3 region has the DNA TGTGCCAGCAGTTTAGTGGCCCCGGGACAGGGGGCGCGTGGACAGCCCCAGCATTTT.

This chain's CDR3 is CATSRDGDRGFNGYTF. The CDR3 region has the DNA TGTGCCACCAGCAGAGATGGGGACAGGGGGTTCAATGGCTACACCTTC. The rearrangement links TRBV15 to TRBJ1-2; 11 positions agree with TRBD1. J lost 6 bases, V lost 0 bases, and 6 bases had no gene match. The CDR3 covers 16 residues. Germline CDR1 reads LNHNV; CDR2 reads YYDKDF (reference sequence).

This chain joins TRBV6-1 and TRBJ2-1; weak D call: TRBD2 (6 bases). V was clipped by 2 bases and J by 5 bases, with 16 bases between them. Germline-derived CDR1 and CDR2 are MNHNS and SASEGT. This CDR3 has 16 amino acids. The chain's CDR3 is CASSEPLAGRDNEQFF. DNA of the CDR3: TGTGCCAGCAGTGAACCTCTGGCGGGAAGAGACAATGAGCAGTTCTTC.

The rearrangement joins TRBV19 to TRBJ2-6; TRBD1 matches 7 bases. The CDR3 is 18 residues long. Germline CDR1 is LNHDA and CDR2 is SQIVND (reference sequence). Trimming took 3 bases from V and 0 from J; bases not matched to a gene: 8. CDR3 residues: CASSISGTARSGANVLTF. CDR3 coding DNA: TGTGCCAGTAGTATTTCGGGGACAGCCCGCTCTGGGGCCAACGTCCTGACTTTC. The variable domain in full, completed from reference TRBV19 and TRBJ2-6, reads DGGITQSPKYLFRKEGQNVTLSCEQNLNHDAMYWYRQDPGQGLRLIYYSQIVNDFQKGDIAEGYSVSREKKESFPLTVTSAQKNPTAFYLCASSISGTARSGANVLTFGAGSRLTVL.

The V and J genes are TRBV6-5 and TRBJ1-1; possibly TRBD1 for D (5 bases). This CDR3 has 15 residues. The germline gives CDR1 MNHEY, CDR2 SVGAGI. Trimming removed 1 base from V and 1 base from J, with 10 bases in between. The CDR3 here is CASSYFRTPNTEAFF. CDR3 in DNA: TGTGCCAGCAGTTACTTTCGGACACCGAACACTGAAGCTTTCTTT.

The CDR3 DNA sequence: TGTGCCAGTGGGGATACTAGCAATCGGTACGTC. Protein sequence: CASGDTSNRYV. The chain has TRBV14 and TRBJ2-7, with D possibly being TRBD2 (6 bases). The germline V and J ends were trimmed by 9 bases and 12 bases, with 18 bases remaining between them. The length of the CDR3 is 11 residues. CDR1 is SGHDN, CDR2 FVKESK, per germline.

V and J are TRBV4-1 and TRBJ1-1, with a weak D call TRBD1 (5 bases). CDR1 MGHRA and CDR2 YSYEKL come from the germline V gene. The CDR3 sequence is 14 residues long. Trimming took off 0 bases at V and 4 bases at J, with 9 bases between the two ends. CDR3 DNA sequence: TGCGCCAGCAGCCAAGATAGGGGTCTCACTGAAGCTTTCTTT. It encodes CASSQDRGLTEAFF.

The J gene is TRBJ1-1, the V gene TRBV2; D unresolved. The CDR3 contains 15 residues. From germline, CDR1 is SNHLY and CDR2 FYNNEI. V lost 6 bases and J 3 bases, leaving 17 bases between the germline ends. The CDR3 sequence: CASSPRGPGDTEAFF. The CDR3 nucleotides read TGTGCCAGCAGCCCCAGAGGGCCTGGGGACACTGAAGCTTTCTTT.

The genes are TRBV29-1 and TRBJ2-7; 12 bases are shared with TRBD1. There are 15 residues in the CDR3. The germline CDR1 and CDR2 sequences are SQVTM and ANQGSEA. The ends lost 4 bases at V and 3 bases at J; junction bases unmatched: 7. CDR3: CSVVYRDRGLYEQYF. CDR3 coding DNA: TGCAGCGTTGTGTACCGGGACAGGGGGCTCTACGAGCAGTACTTC.